The T cell receptor (beta chain) described here comes from a study of beta chain features in type 1 diabetes (dated by TCRdb to 2017 to 2018). Background on the whole study: No differences in mean age, gender distribution, total cell number or subset yield were found between patients and healthy donors. Naive and central memory subsets were obtained from all 30 or so donors, but regulatory and stem cell-like memory subsets were isolated from only 8 patients and roughly eight healthy donors. A total of some 100,000,000 sorted cells were examined across all samples, and a strong correlation was observed between cell number per subset and RNA yield. The study compared TCRB repertoires of sorted circulating CD4+ T cell subsets between recently diagnosed type 1 diabetes patients and matched healthy donors. On the study overall, not on this receptor specifically: Because the HLA sub-analyses included only small numbers of individuals, any influence of HLA type on TCRB rearrangement was left unresolved. Naive, central memory and regulatory TCRB repertoires appeared more similar among patients than among healthy donors. A moderate but significant shortening of TCRB CDR3 length was observed in type 1 diabetes patients in all four CD4+ subsets. At VDJ recombination sites, type 1 diabetes patients had fewer insertions and more deleted nucleotides, which implies abnormalities in thymic rearrangement. Shorter templates might be favored by PCR, yet because patient and control samples were amplified and corrected together, any such skew would affect both groups equally. Because cDNA rather than genomic DNA was sequenced, highly expressing activated cells could have been over-represented, although no difference in activation and CD3 levels was found between groups.

The High Capacity cDNA Reverse Transcription Kit was used to reverse transcribe all of the isolated RNA, meaning that expressed TCRB transcripts were what got sequenced. Naive, central memory and regulatory T cell samples underwent deep immunoSEQ sequencing, averaging around 3.9 million total reads per sample. After sorted cells were lysed in RLT buffer, RNA was extracted with DNase-treated RNeasy Micro or Mini kits, with the choice depending on cell number. Each cell subset was processed separately to prevent cross-contamination, with patient and healthy donor samples processed together. TCRB sequences were amplified from cDNA with the immunoSEQ multiplex PCR, producing 87-bp fragments spanning the CDR3 region. The amplicons were sequenced using the Illumina HiSeq platform. The authors' analysis ran thus. Synthetic template baselines were used to correct PCR bias computationally, reads within Hamming distance 2 were collapsed together, and singletons that could not be merged were discarded. Reads were aligned against IMGT so that V, D and J genes, CDR3 length and insertions or deletions at six rearrangement sites could be assigned. Within each subset, clonotype counts were normalized to the number of sorted cells before true diversity and Gini coefficients were calculated with the tcR R package. Repertoire sharing was quantified using the overlap coefficient calculated on TCRB nucleotide sequences. Out-of-frame TCRB sequences from naive cells were analyzed as a proxy for the pre-selection repertoire. The table was pulled from immuneACCESS by TCRdb, which kept in-frame rearrangements only. Such tables lose some clones; where checked, under half of the loss comes from unresolved V genes, and the rest has no known cause. D and trimming were read from the DNA, whereas the V and J calls and clone size are those reported in that table. The sample has hundreds of thousands of clones on record, 15% to 17% of them singletons. The ten top clones hold approximately 0.099% of the sample.

The CDR3 numbers 15 residues from cysteine through phenylalanine. The only DNA kept is the CDR3, 45 bases in frame from the first base. Taken from the germline V gene (reference sequence), the CDR1 and CDR2 loops are MNHEY and SMNVEV. V was cut back by 8 bases and J by 0 bases, leaving a gap of 17 bases between them. A single peripheral blood draw of around 120 mL on average was collected from each donor into heparinised tubes. A BD FACSAria II and a panel including CD45RO, CCR7, CD25, CD127, CD95 and CD27 were used to sort naive, central memory, regulatory and stem cell-like memory CD4+ T cells. A purity above 95% was achieved for all sorted populations. PBMCs were separated immediately by Lymphoprep density gradient centrifugation and were stained directly, without being cultured. So that batch effects would be minimized, each experiment stained and sorted samples in pairs, pairing one healthy donor with one patient.

This clone was picked up a small number of times. There is no known antigen for this receptor. No much larger clone is present one base from it, and per-base qualities are unavailable. The receptor comes from a young man in good health. Specimen: naive CD4+ T cells from blood. The cell subset or site label, read with the paper, signifies: true naive CD4+ T cells. This chain joins TRBV27 to TRBJ2-7; the D match is possibly TRBD1 or TRBD2, with 5 bases aligned in each. The DNA is TGTGCCAGCGCCCCGGGGCGACCTACCTCCTACGAGCAGTACTTC. Its coded protein is CASAPGRPTSYEQYF.